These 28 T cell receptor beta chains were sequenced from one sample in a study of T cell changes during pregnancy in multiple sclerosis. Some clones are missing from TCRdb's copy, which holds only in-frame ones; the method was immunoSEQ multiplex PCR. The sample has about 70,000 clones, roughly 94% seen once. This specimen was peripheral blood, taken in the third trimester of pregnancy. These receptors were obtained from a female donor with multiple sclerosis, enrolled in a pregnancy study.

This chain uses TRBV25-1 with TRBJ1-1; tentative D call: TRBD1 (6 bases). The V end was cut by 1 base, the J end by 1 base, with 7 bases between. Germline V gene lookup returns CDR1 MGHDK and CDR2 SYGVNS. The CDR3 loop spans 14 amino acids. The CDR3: CASSEWGQNTEAFF. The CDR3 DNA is TGTGCCAGCAGTGAATGGGGGCAGAACACTGAAGCTTTCTTT.

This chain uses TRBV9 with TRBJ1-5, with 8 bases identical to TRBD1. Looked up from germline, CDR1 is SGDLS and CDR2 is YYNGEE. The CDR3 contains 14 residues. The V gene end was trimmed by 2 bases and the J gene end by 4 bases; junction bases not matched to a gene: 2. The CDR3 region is CASSVTGANQPQHF. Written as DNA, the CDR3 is TGTGCCAGCAGCGTGACAGGGGCGAATCAGCCCCAGCATTTT. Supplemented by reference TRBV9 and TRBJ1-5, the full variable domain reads DSGVTQTPKHLITATGQRVTLRCSPRSGDLSVYWYQQSLDQGLQFLIQYYNGEERAKGNILERFSAQQFPDLHSELNLSSLELGDSALYFCASSVTGANQPQHFGDGTRLSIL.

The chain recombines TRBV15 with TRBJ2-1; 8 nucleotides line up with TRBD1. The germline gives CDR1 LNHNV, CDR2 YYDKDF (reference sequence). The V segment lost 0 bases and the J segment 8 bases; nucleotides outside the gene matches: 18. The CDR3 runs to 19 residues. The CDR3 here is CATSRDQGQADPRGYEQFF. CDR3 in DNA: TGTGCCACCAGCAGAGATCAGGGACAGGCGGATCCTCGGGGGTATGAGCAGTTCTTC. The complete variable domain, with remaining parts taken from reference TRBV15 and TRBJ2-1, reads DAMVIQNPRYQVTQFGKPVTLSCSQTLNHNVMYWYQQKSSQAPKLLFHYYDKDFNNEADTPDNFQSRRPNTSFCFLDIRSPGLGDTAMYLCATSRDQGQADPRGYEQFFGPGTRLTVL.

CDR3 protein: CASSLVGGAGAGSTDTQYF. The CDR3 nucleotides read TGTGCCAGCAGCTTAGTTGGTGGCGCGGGGGCCGGGAGCACAGATACGCAGTATTTT. The rearrangement uses TRBV7-2 and TRBJ2-3, with a tentative D call TRBD2 (7 bases). The V gene lost 1 base and the J gene lost 0 bases, with 20 bases spanning the gap. CDR1 is SGHTA and CDR2 is FQGNSA in the germline V gene. The CDR3 has 19 residues.

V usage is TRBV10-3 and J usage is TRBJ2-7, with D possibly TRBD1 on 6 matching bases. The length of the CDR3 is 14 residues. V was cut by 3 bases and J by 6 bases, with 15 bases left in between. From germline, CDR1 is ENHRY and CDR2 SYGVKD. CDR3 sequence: CAISELGPRGEQYF. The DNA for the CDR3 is TGTGCCATCAGTGAACTAGGGCCCAGGGGCGAGCAGTACTTC.

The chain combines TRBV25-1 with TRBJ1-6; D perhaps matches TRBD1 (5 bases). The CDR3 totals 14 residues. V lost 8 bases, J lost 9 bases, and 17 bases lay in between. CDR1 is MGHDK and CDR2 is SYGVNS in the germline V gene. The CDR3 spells CASSGGWGGSPLHF. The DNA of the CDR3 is TGTGCCAGCTCAGGAGGGTGGGGGGGTTCACCCCTCCACTTT.

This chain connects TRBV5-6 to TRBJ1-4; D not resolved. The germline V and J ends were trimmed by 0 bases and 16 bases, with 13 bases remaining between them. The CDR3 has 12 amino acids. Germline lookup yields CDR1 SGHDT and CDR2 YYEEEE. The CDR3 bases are TGTGCCAGCAGCTTGGCCGGTACAGCCCCGTTTTTT. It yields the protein CASSLAGTAPFF.

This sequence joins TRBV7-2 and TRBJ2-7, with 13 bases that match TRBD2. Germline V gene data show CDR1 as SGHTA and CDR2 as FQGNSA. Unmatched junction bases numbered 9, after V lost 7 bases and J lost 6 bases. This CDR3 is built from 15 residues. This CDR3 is CASTELAGGPSEQYF. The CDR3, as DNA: TGTGCCAGCACCGAACTAGCGGGGGGGCCATCCGAGCAGTACTTC.

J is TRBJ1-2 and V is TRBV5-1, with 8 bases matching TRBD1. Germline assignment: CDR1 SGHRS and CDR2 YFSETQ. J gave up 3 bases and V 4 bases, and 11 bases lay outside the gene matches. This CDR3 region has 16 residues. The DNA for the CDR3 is TGCGCCAGCAGCCCGAACCCAGGGGGCGTAGACTATGGCTACACCTTC. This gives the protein CASSPNPGGVDYGYTF.

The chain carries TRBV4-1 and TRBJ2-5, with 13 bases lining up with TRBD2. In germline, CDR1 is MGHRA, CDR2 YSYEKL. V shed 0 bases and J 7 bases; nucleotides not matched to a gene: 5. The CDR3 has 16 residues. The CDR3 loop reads CASSQEGLAGWGTQYF. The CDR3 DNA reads TGCGCCAGCAGCCAAGAGGGACTAGCGGGGTGGGGGACCCAGTACTTC.

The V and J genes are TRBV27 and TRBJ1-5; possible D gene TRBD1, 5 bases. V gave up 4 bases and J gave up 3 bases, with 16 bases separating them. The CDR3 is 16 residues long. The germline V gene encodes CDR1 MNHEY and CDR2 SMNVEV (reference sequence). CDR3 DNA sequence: TGTGCCAGCAGTTCTCATCAGGGTTGGGTCAATCAGCCCCAGCATTTT. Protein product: CASSSHQGWVNQPQHF.

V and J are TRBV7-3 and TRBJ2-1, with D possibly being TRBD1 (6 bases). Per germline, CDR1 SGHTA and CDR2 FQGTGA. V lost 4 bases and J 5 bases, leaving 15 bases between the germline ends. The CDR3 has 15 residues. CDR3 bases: TGTGCCAGCAGCTCGGTGGGGGCGGCCCACAATGAGCAGTTCTTC. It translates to CASSSVGAAHNEQFF.

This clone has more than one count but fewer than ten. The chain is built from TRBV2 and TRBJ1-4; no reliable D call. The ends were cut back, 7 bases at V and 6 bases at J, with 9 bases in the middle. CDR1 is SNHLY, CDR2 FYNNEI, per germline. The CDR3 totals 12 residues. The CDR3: CASMGLDEKLFF. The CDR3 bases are TGTGCCAGCATGGGCCTTGATGAAAAACTGTTTTTT.

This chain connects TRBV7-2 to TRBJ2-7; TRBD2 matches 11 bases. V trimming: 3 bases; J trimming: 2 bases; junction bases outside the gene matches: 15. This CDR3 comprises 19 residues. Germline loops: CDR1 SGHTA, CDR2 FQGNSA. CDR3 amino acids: CASSFFGDLAGGFTYEQYF. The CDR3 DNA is TGTGCCAGCAGCTTCTTTGGGGATCTAGCGGGGGGATTTACCTACGAGCAGTACTTC.

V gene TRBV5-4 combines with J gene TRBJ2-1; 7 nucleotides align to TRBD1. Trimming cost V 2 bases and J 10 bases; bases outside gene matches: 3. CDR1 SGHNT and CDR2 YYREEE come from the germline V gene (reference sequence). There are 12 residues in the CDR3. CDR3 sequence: CASSFVRGEQFF. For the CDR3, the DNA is TGTGCCAGCAGCTTCGTCAGGGGGGAGCAGTTCTTC.

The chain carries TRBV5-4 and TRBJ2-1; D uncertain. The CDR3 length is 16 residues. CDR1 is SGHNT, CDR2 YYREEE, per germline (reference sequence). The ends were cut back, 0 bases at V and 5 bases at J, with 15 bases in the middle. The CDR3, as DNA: TGTGCCAGCAGCTTGGGTCGGGTGGGTACGGACAATGAGCAGTTCTTC. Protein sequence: CASSLGRVGTDNEQFF.

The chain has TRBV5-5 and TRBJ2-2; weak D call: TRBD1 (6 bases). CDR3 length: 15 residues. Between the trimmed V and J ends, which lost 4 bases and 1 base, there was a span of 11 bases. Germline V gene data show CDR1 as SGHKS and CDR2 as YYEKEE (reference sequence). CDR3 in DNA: TGTGCCAGCAGCCTCCGGACAGAGAACACCGGGGAGCTGTTTTTT. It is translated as CASSLRTENTGELFF.

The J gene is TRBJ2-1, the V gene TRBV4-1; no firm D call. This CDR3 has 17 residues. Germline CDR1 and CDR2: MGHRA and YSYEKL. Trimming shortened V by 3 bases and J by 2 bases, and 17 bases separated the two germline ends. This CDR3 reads CASSHGTISPPYNEQFF. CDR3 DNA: TGCGCCAGCAGCCATGGCACCATCTCCCCACCCTACAATGAGCAGTTCTTC.

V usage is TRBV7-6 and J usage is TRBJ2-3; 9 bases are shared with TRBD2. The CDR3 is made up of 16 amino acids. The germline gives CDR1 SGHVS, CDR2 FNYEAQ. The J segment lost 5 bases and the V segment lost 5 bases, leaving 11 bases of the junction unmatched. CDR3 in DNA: TGTGCCAGCAGCGCTAGCCCCCTAGCGGGGAGAGATACGCAGTATTTT. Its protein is CASSASPLAGRDTQYF.

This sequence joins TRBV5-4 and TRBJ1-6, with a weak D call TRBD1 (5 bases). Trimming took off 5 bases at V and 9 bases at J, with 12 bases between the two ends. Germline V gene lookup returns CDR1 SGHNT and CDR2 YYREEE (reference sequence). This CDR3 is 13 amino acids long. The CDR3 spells CASRAQGGSPLHF. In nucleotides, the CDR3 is TGTGCCAGCAGAGCGCAGGGCGGTTCACCCCTCCACTTT.

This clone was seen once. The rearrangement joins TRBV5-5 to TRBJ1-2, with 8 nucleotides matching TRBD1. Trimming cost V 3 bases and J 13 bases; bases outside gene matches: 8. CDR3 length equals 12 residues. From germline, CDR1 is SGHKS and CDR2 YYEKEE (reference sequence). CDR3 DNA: TGTGCCAGCAGCTGGGAGGACAGGGTTCCCACCTTC. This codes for CASSWEDRVPTF. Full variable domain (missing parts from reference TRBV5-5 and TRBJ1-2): DAGVTQSPTHLIKTRGQQVTLRCSPISGHKSVSWYQQVLGQGPQFIFQYYEKEERGRGNFPDRFSARQFPNYSSELNVNALLLGDSALYLCASSWEDRVPTFGSGTRLTVV.

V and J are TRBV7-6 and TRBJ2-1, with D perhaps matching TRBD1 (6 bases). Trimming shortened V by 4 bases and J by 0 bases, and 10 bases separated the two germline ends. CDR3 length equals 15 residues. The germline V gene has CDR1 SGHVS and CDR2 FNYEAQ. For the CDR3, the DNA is TGTGCCAGCAGCTCAGGACAGAGCTCCTACAATGAGCAGTTCTTC. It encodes CASSSGQSSYNEQFF.

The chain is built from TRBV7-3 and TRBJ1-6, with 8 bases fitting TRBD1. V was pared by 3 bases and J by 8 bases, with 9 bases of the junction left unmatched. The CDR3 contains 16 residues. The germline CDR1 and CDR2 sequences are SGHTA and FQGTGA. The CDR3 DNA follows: TGTGCCAGCAGCTTGCGGGCGGGACAGGCATATTCACCCCTCCACTTT. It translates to CASSLRAGQAYSPLHF. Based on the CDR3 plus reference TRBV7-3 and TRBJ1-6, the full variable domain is GAGVSQTPSNKVTEKGKYVELRCDPISGHTALYWYRQSLGQGPEFLIYFQGTGAADDSGLPNDRFFAVRPEGSVSTLKIQRTERGDSAVYLCASSLRAGQAYSPLHFGNGTRLTVT.

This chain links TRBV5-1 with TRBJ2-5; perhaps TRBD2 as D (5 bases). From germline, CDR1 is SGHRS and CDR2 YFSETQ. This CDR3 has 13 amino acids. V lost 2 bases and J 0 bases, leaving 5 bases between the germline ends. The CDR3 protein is CASSLADQETQYF. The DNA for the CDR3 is TGCGCCAGCAGCTTAGCGGACCAAGAGACCCAGTACTTC.

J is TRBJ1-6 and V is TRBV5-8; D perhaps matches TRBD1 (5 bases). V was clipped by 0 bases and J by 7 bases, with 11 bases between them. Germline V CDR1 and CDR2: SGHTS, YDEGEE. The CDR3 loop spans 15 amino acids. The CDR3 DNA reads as TGTGCCAGCAGCTTGGGTGGGGGGGGGAATTCACCCCTCCACTTT. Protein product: CASSLGGGGNSPLHF.

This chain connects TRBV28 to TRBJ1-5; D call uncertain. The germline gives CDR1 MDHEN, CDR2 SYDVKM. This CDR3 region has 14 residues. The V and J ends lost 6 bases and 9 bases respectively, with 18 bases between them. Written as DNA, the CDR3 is TGTGCCAGCAGCCTAGGGCCTGCCGGAGGGCCCCAGCATTTT. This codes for CASSLGPAGGPQHF.

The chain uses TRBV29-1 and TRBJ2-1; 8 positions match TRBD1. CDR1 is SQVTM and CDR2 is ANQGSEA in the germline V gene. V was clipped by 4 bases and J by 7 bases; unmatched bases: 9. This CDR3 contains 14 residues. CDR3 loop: CSVVRQGAGNEQFF. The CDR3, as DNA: TGCAGCGTTGTAAGGCAGGGGGCAGGTAATGAGCAGTTCTTC.

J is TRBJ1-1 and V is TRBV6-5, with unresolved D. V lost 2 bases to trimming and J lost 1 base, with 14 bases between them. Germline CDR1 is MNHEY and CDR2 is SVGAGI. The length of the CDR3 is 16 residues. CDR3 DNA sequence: TGTGCCAGCAGTTACACCCAGAGGCCCGCGAACACTGAAGCTTTCTTT. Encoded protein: CASSYTQRPANTEAFF.